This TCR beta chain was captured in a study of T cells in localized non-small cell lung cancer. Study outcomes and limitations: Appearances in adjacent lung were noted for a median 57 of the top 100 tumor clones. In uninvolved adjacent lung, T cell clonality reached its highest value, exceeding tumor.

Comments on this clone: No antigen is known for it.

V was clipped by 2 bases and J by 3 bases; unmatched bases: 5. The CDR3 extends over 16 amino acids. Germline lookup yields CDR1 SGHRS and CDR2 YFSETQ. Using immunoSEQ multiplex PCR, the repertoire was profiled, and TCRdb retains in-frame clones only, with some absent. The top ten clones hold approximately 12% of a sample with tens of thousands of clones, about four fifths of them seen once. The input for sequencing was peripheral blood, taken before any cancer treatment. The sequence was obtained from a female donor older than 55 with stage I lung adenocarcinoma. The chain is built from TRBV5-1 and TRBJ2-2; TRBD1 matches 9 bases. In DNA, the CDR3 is TGCGCCAGCAGCTTTTGGGGACAGGGCGACACCGGGGAGCTGTTTTTT. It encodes CASSFWGQGDTGELFF. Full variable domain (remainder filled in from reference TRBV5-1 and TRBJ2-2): KAGVTQTPRYLIKTRGQQVTLSCSPISGHRSVSWYQQTPGQGLQFLFEYFSETQRNKGNFPGRFSGRQFSNSRSEMNVSTLELGDSALYLCASSFWGQGDTGELFFGEGSRLTVL.